The clone carrying this TCR beta chain was observed at least ten times. Its target is not known. TCRdb re-called the 5' RACE reads with MiXCR, one entry per CDR3 protein. Here the sample spans 300,000 to 400,000 distinct CDR3 sequences, roughly an eighth being singletons. This CDR3 has 13 residues. The V segment lost 4 bases and the J segment 7 bases; nucleotides outside the gene matches: 5. The data stem from a study of T-cell memory formation after mild COVID-19. General observations from the study: Cross-reactive memory seemingly joined, as some responding clones were found in pre-infection memory. CD4+ clones that contracted lay mainly in CM and EM; CD8+ ones lay in EMRA.

The specimen was PBMCs or a T cell subset sorted from them (not recorded which). The sequence was collected from a man aged 18-30 years who had mild COVID-19 (a few samples of this study predate the infection). Cell type and time point are not known. V and J are TRBV12-3 or TRBV12-4 and TRBJ1-2; TRBD1 agrees at 8 bases. DNA for the CDR3: TGTGCCAGCAGTTCGACAGGGGAGCCTGGCTACACCTTC. Translating it yields CASSSTGEPGYTF.